This T cell receptor beta chain was identified in a study of glioma-infiltrating T cells. V lost 5 bases, J lost 4 bases, and 8 bases stayed unmatched. The germline V gene encodes CDR1 LGHNA and CDR2 YNFKEQ. The CDR3 is 16 amino acids. Using RNA template, CDR3s of TCR alpha and beta were amplified with iRepertoire arm-PCR. TCRdb passed the multiplex PCR reads through MiXCR, listing each CDR3 protein once. The sample contains more than 300,000 distinct CDR3 sequences, around 38% of which appear only once. Sequenced input: glioma tissue, nonneoplastic brain tissue, or PBMCs (not recorded which). The genes are TRBV4-2 and TRBJ2-2, with 9 bases lining up with TRBD1. The clonotype comes from a human donor with low-grade glioma or glioblastoma, undergoing nonglioma brain surgery, or in good health (not recorded which). CDR3 sequence (DNA): TGTGCCAGCAGCTCGGACAGGGGCGTTACCACCGGGGAGCTGTTTTTT. It specifies CASSSDRGVTTGELFF.